The 5 T cell receptor beta chains reported below all come from one sample, sequenced in a study of blood T cells in healthy people across ages. A J-beta primer mix and a sample-barcoded 5' primer were used in a second PCR of roughly 6 to 11 cycles. TCRdb redid the calling of the 5' RACE reads with MiXCR, one entry per CDR3 protein. The sample lists around 1,800,000 distinct CDR3 sequences, 30% to 40% occurring once. Specimen: blood. The receptors originated from a human donor in good health.

Turning to this clonotype: One end of the junction does not line up with germline, which may come from a read error. The V gene is TRBV7-2, the J gene TRBJ2-4; D gene uncertain. Matching the DNA end better, TRBJ2-7 makes the J call doubtful. From germline, CDR1 is SGHTA and CDR2 FQGNSA. The CDR3 totals 13 residues. This CDR3 is CAGSWGTPYEQYF. The CDR3, as DNA: TGTGCCGGCAGCTGGGGAACCCCCTACGAGCAGTACTTC.

The chain couples TRBV11-1 to TRBJ2-1; 10 nucleotides match TRBD2. The better agreement between TRBJ2-7 and the DNA end casts doubt on the J call. CDR1 is SGHAT and CDR2 is FQDESV in the germline V gene (reference sequence). The CDR3 totals 15 residues. CDR3 protein: CASSSERGGYNEQYF. Written as DNA, the CDR3 is TGTGCCAGCAGCTCGGAGCGGGGGGGATACAATGAGCAGTACTTC.

This clonotype has just a few counts. CDR3 bases: TGTGCCAGCAGCTTAACCCTAGCGGGGCGCGAGCAGTTCTTC. The encoded protein is CASSLTLAGREQFF. V is TRBV7-3 and J is TRBJ2-1; 9 bases are shared with TRBD2. From germline, CDR1 is SGHTA and CDR2 FQGTGA. J was trimmed by 10 bases and V by 0 bases; bases with no gene match: 4. The CDR3 is made up of 14 amino acids.

The gene calls are TRBV5-1 and TRBJ1-5, with D hard to call. Trimming removed 0 bases at V and 0 bases at J, with 13 bases between. The germline V gene encodes CDR1 SGHRS and CDR2 YFSETQ. The CDR3 spans 17 residues. As DNA, the CDR3 is TGCGCCAGCAGCTTGGATGTCAAAAAAATTAGCAATCAGCCCCAGCATTTT. Its protein product is CASSLDVKKISNQPQHF.

This sequence joins TRBV7-2 and TRBJ2-4; no clear D. The J call is in doubt because the DNA end fits TRBJ2-7 better. Germline CDR1 and CDR2: SGHTA and FQGNSA. This CDR3 contains 14 residues. The CDR3 loop reads CASSLVAKAYEQYF. CDR3 in DNA: TGTGCCAGCAGCTTAGTGGCCAAGGCCTACGAGCAGTACTTC.